These T cell receptor beta chains were read from a single sample in a study of molecular identifiers for immune sequencing clone quantification. MiXCR was run by TCRdb on the PCR reads, yielding one entry per CDR3 protein. The sample yields about 640,000 distinct CDR3 sequences, around 20% seen once. Sequencing was done on a sample of naive CD8+ T cells from blood, with Jurkat cell RNA spiked in. These receptors all stem from a human donor in good health. Some libraries in this study had Jurkat cell RNA spiked in. Both conserved end residues are part of each CDR3. Fields, in order: J gene, V gene, clone size, D gene, CDR3 DNA, CDR3 protein. D genes are given only for firm matches. The listing skips clone size in some rows; elsewhere it reads once, few, many or a size class.

j_call: TRBJ2-7
v_call: TRBV27
clone_size: NA
d_call: TRBD2
cdr3_nt: TGTGCCAGCAGTTTTTCGGGAGGGTTCGAGCAGTACTTC
cdr3_aa: CASSFSGGFEQYF

j_call: TRBJ2-7
v_call: TRBV6-6
clone_size: many
d_call: TRBD1
cdr3_nt: TGTGCCAGCAGTTTGACGGGACAGGGGGAATACGAGCAGTACTTC
cdr3_aa: CASSLTGQGEYEQYF

j_call: TRBJ1-1
v_call: TRBV27
clone_size: NA
d_call: NA
cdr3_nt: TGTGCCAGCAGTCAAGGGGTGAAGGGGTGGACTGAAGCTTTCTTT
cdr3_aa: CASSQGVKGWTEAFF

j_call: TRBJ1-5
v_call: TRBV6-5
clone_size: many
d_call: NA
cdr3_nt: TGTGCCAGCAGTTACTCGGGTAGAGCCAATCAGCCCCAGCATTTT
cdr3_aa: CASSYSGRANQPQHF

j_call: TRBJ2-7
v_call: TRBV20-1
clone_size: many
d_call: TRBD1
cdr3_nt: TGCAGTGCTAGGGACCGGGACAGGAGTACCTACGAGCAGTACTTC
cdr3_aa: CSARDRDRSTYEQYF

j_call: TRBJ2-3
v_call: TRBV10-3
clone_size: many
d_call: TRBD1
cdr3_nt: TGTGCCATCAGTAATACAGGGGTCGGCACAGATACGCAGTATTTT
cdr3_aa: CAISNTGVGTDTQYF

j_call: TRBJ2-7
v_call: TRBV20-1
clone_size: NA
d_call: TRBD2
cdr3_nt: TGCAGTGGTTCTAGCGGGTACGAGCAGTACTTC
cdr3_aa: CSGSSGYEQYF

j_call: TRBJ1-1
v_call: TRBV7-9
clone_size: many
d_call: TRBD1
cdr3_nt: TGTGCCAGCAGCTCCTGGGGGACAGGAATGAACACTGAAGCTTTCTTT
cdr3_aa: CASSSWGTGMNTEAFF

j_call: TRBJ1-2
v_call: TRBV2
clone_size: many
d_call: TRBD1
cdr3_nt: TGTGCCAGCAGTGCCGAAGTCGGGACAGCCTATGGCTACACCTTC
cdr3_aa: CASSAEVGTAYGYTF

j_call: TRBJ2-7
v_call: TRBV20-1
clone_size: many
d_call: NA
cdr3_nt: TGCAGTGCTAGAGCGGGGTTCGAGCAGTACTTC
cdr3_aa: CSARAGFEQYF

j_call: TRBJ1-1
v_call: TRBV4-1
clone_size: many
d_call: NA
cdr3_nt: TGCGCCAGCAGCCAAGATCGGCTTGCGGGGGGGGCTGAAGCTTTCTTT
cdr3_aa: CASSQDRLAGGAEAFF

j_call: TRBJ2-2
v_call: TRBV5-6
clone_size: many
d_call: NA
cdr3_nt: TGTGCCAGCAGCGATGGACCTTACACCGGGGAGCTGTTTTTT
cdr3_aa: CASSDGPYTGELFF

j_call: TRBJ2-7
v_call: TRBV28
clone_size: many
d_call: TRBD2
cdr3_nt: TGTGCCAGCAGTGAGCGGGATAACTACGAGCAGTACTTC
cdr3_aa: CASSERDNYEQYF

j_call: TRBJ2-3
v_call: TRBV11-1
clone_size: NA
d_call: NA
cdr3_nt: TGTGCCAGCAGTCTAACAGGGATAAGCACAGATACGCGGTATTTT
cdr3_aa: CASSLTGISTDTRYF

j_call: TRBJ2-5
v_call: TRBV27
clone_size: few
d_call: NA
cdr3_nt: TGTGCCAGCAGTTTCGAATTCGGGACGGCAGAGACCCAGTACTTC
cdr3_aa: CASSFEFGTAETQYF

j_call: TRBJ2-7
v_call: TRBV12-3/TRBV12-4
clone_size: many
d_call: TRBD2
cdr3_nt: TGTGCCAGCAGTACCGGACTAGCGTGGGCCGAGCAGTACTTC
cdr3_aa: CASSTGLAWAEQYF

j_call: TRBJ2-7
v_call: TRBV27
clone_size: many
d_call: TRBD2
cdr3_nt: TGTGCCAGCAGACCGGGACTAGCGGGAAGCGAGCAGTACTTC
cdr3_aa: CASRPGLAGSEQYF

j_call: TRBJ2-5
v_call: TRBV6-2/TRBV6-3
clone_size: NA
d_call: NA
cdr3_nt: TGTGCCACCCTAGCCACCCCGGGGACCCAGTACTTC
cdr3_aa: CATLATPGTQYF

j_call: TRBJ1-1
v_call: TRBV12-3/TRBV12-4
clone_size: few
d_call: TRBD1
cdr3_nt: TGTGCCAGCAGTGCCCAGGGGGTAAGCACTGAAGCTTTCTTT
cdr3_aa: CASSAQGVSTEAFF

j_call: TRBJ1-5
v_call: TRBV6-5
clone_size: many
d_call: TRBD1
cdr3_nt: TGTGCCAGCAGAACCGGGACAGGGGTTCAGCCCCAGCATTTT
cdr3_aa: CASRTGTGVQPQHF

j_call: TRBJ2-7
v_call: TRBV7-6
clone_size: NA
d_call: NA
cdr3_nt: TGTGCCAGCAGCCAAGAACAGGGAACCTCCTACGAGCAGTACTTC
cdr3_aa: CASSQEQGTSYEQYF

j_call: TRBJ2-7
v_call: TRBV27
clone_size: many
d_call: TRBD2
cdr3_nt: TGTGCCAGCAGAGCGGGGGGGCGAGAGCAGTACTTC
cdr3_aa: CASRAGGREQYF

j_call: TRBJ2-3
v_call: TRBV6-6
clone_size: many
d_call: TRBD1
cdr3_nt: TGTGCCAGCAGCTCCGAAGGGGGCCGCTTCGCAGATACGCAGTATTTT
cdr3_aa: CASSSEGGRFADTQYF

j_call: TRBJ2-7
v_call: TRBV23-1
clone_size: few
d_call: NA
cdr3_nt: TGCGCCAGCAGTCAATCATTGGCGGGACTCCGGTCTTGCGAGCAGTACTTC
cdr3_aa: CASSQSLAGLRSCEQYF

j_call: TRBJ2-7
v_call: TRBV2
clone_size: many
d_call: TRBD1
cdr3_nt: TGTGCCAGCAGTGATCCCAGGGGGTCCTACGAGCAGTACTTC
cdr3_aa: CASSDPRGSYEQYF

j_call: TRBJ2-7
v_call: TRBV12-3/TRBV12-4
clone_size: many
d_call: NA
cdr3_nt: TGTGCCAGCAGTTCCGGCGGTCACATGCGCGAGCAGTACTTC
cdr3_aa: CASSSGGHMREQYF

j_call: TRBJ2-3
v_call: TRBV7-2
clone_size: many
d_call: TRBD2
cdr3_nt: TGTGCCAGCAGCCGAACGACTAGCGGGGGGGCCCGTGATACGCAGTATTTT
cdr3_aa: CASSRTTSGGARDTQYF

j_call: TRBJ2-7
v_call: TRBV5-3
clone_size: few
d_call: NA
cdr3_nt: TGTGCCAGCAGCATAGGGACGGGGTCGAACTTC
cdr3_aa: CASSIGTGSNF

j_call: TRBJ2-7
v_call: TRBV27
clone_size: many
d_call: NA
cdr3_nt: TGTGCCAGCAGTTGGGCCGTGGAGGGGTACGAGCAGTACTTC
cdr3_aa: CASSWAVEGYEQYF

j_call: TRBJ2-7
v_call: TRBV4-1
clone_size: NA
d_call: TRBD2
cdr3_nt: TGCGCCAGCAGCCAAGAACAGCGGGGGGCCTACGAGCAGTACTTC
cdr3_aa: CASSQEQRGAYEQYF

j_call: TRBJ1-6
v_call: TRBV4-1
clone_size: few
d_call: NA
cdr3_nt: TGCGCCAGCAGCTCCTTGGGGAGCTCCTATAATTCACCCCTCCACTTT
cdr3_aa: CASSSLGSSYNSPLHF

j_call: TRBJ2-1
v_call: TRBV12-3/TRBV12-4
clone_size: NA
d_call: NA
cdr3_nt: TGTGCCAGCAGGGGGGGGGGCGAGAACCAAAAAATCAATGAGCAGTTCTTC
cdr3_aa: CASRGGGENQKINEQFF